This T cell receptor beta chain was obtained from a study of shared clonotypes between healthy human individuals (dated by TCRdb to the early 2020s). For context, the study as a whole: The cohort included three men and two women between 18 and 49 years of age. To estimate repertoire size and how much clonotypes are shared between individuals, the study performed deep sequencing of blood TCR repertoires from a few healthy adults. Per donor, leukapheresis produced somewhere between about 0.8 and 9.5 billion PBMCs. To increase sequencing depth and limit assay-specific biases, TCR repertoire library preparation and sequencing were carried out by different laboratories using diverse techniques. Per donor, three plates each were used for CD4 naive and CD4 memory, two for CD8 naive, and one for CD8 memory.

CDR1 and CDR2, per the germline V gene, are MDHEN and SYDVKM. Taken from cysteine to phenylalanine, the CDR3 has 14 residues. Only the CDR3 region is kept as DNA, spanning 42 bases read in frame from base 1. V is clipped by 5 bases and J by 1 base, and the sequence between their germline boundaries is 8 bases long. About this clone: Its antigen remains undetermined. The sample holds no much larger clone one base away, and base qualities are not on file.

Donors were healthy HIV-negative adults with no recently reported acute infections or vaccinations. All donors were Caucasian adults living in Nashville, Tennessee, USA. CD4+ T cells were enriched through magnetic negative selection, after which naive cells were positively selected on CD45RA and the remaining negative fraction served as the memory subset. Blood was collected by leukapheresis, and PBMCs were isolated by Ficoll-Histopaque density gradient centrifugation and then cryopreserved in liquid nitrogen vapor phase. Purity and quantity of every magnetically sorted T cell population were checked by analytical flow cytometry. Genomic DNA was isolated from each sorted fraction and quantified by UV absorbance on a Nanodrop 2000c. General findings and caveats noted by the study authors: Clonotypes shared by all four sorted-subset donors showed higher generation probabilities than non-shared clonotypes. Pairwise subsampling indicated that sequencing depth was expected to affect the degree of clonotype sharing among donors. Estimated clonotype richness was generally larger for naive than for memory subsets. Even with the large sequencing depth, rarefaction of the sorted-subset datasets indicated that sequencing was incomplete. Sampling was restricted to blood, and TCR repertoires in tissues likely differ from the TCR repertoires found in blood. Sharing across a few donors was observed for about 5% of naive CD4, about 4% of naive CD8, 2% to 2.5% of memory CD4, and roughly 0.43% of memory CD8 clonotypes. Because the study included a small number of donors, the genetic and exposure-history diversity represented was limited.

TCR CDR3 regions were amplified from genomic DNA by multiplex PCR using the deep immunoSEQ assay. For each cell subset, the extracted genomic DNA was distributed evenly across all wells of several immunoSEQ 96-well plates, and each plate served as one replicate. Each replicate PCR for sorted subsets received around 200 ng genomic DNA, equal to roughly 30,000 T cell genomes. Purified libraries were quantified with a Qubit 3.0 fluorometer, sized on a Bioanalyzer 2100, and re-quantified with the KAPA Library Quantification kit. Each immunoSEQ 96-well plate was sequenced on its own single-read 150-cycle Illumina NextSeq 550 flow cell. The published analysis was carried out like this. Because the immunoSEQ output held only junctional sequences and lacked quality scores, the filtering could not match the filtering applied to full-length reads. To assign V/J genes and CDR3, sequences were annotated against IMGT germline references using PyIR, a Python wrapper for IgBLAST v1.9. Reads were removed for weak V/J assignments (E-value above 1e-6), missing CDR3, stop codons, out-of-frame junctions, or ambiguous translated residues. V3J clonotypes were defined as sequences sharing the same inferred V gene, J gene, and CDR3 amino acid sequence. Percentage overlap between repertoires was calculated by dividing the number of shared unique clonotypes by the size of the smaller repertoire. RTK rarefaction, the Chao1 estimator, and Recon v2.1 estimates of unobserved clonotypes were used to assess repertoire richness. For all TCRbeta clonotypes obtained by the gDNA method from several donors, generation probabilities were computed with OLGA. TCRdb's version of the immuneACCESS table is confined to in-frame rearrangements and falls short of the full clone set. An unresolved V gene accounts for under half of the shortfall where checked; the remainder is of unknown origin. V, J and clone size are those of that table, while D and trimming were read from the DNA. Within this sample are just over 2,000,000 clones, with over 85% of them counted one time only. Under 0.15% of the sample comes from the top ten.

The sample taken for sequencing was naive CD4+ T cells sorted from blood. The cell subset or site label for this specimen denotes: CD45RA+ positively selected. This TCR was recovered from a man aged 18 to 30 in good health. The chain is assembled from TRBV28 and TRBJ2-2; matching of 5 bases hints at TRBD2 as the D gene. The bases read TGTGCCAGCAGTGGGGAGCTGAACACCGGGGAGCTGTTTTTT. It translates as CASSGELNTGELFF.